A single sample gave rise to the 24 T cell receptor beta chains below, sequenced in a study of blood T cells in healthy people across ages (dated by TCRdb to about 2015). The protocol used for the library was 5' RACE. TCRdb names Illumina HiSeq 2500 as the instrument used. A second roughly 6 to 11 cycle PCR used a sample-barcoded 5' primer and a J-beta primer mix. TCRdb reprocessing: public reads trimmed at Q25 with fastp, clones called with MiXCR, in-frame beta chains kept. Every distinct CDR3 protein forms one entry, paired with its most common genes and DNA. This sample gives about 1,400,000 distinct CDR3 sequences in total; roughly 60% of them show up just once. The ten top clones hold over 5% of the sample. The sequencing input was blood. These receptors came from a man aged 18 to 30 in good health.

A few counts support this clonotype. The CDR3 here is CASSLGAGLDEQYF. The CDR3 DNA reads as TGCGCCAGCAGCCTTGGAGCGGGACTCGACGAGCAGTACTTC. This chain links TRBV4-1 with TRBJ2-7; TRBD2 matches 7 bases. Trimming removed 4 bases from V and 5 bases from J; junction bases left unmatched: 8. CDR3 size: 14 residues. From germline, CDR1 is MGHRA and CDR2 YSYEKL.

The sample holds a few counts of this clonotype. CDR3 DNA sequence: TGCAGCGTTGGGGCAGACTACAATGAGCAGTACTTC. Residues: CSVGADYNEQYF. This chain links TRBV29-1 with TRBJ2-1, with D possibly matching TRBD2 (5 bases). The better agreement between TRBJ2-7 and the DNA end casts doubt on the J call. Per the germline V gene, CDR1 is SQVTM and CDR2 is ANQGSEA. The CDR3 runs to 12 residues.

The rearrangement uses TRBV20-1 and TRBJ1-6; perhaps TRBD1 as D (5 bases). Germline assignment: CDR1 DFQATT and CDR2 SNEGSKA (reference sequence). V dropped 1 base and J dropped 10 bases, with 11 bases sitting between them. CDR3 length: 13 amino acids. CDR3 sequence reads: CSARVQGTSPLHF. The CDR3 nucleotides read TGCAGTGCTAGAGTCCAGGGTACATCACCCCTCCACTTT.

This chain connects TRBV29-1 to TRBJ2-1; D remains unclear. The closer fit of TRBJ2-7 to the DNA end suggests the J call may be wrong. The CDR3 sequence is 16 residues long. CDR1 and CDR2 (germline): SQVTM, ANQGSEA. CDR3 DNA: TGCAGCGTTGAAGATTGGACCCCGAGGTCCTACAATGAGCAGTACTTC. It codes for CSVEDWTPRSYNEQYF.

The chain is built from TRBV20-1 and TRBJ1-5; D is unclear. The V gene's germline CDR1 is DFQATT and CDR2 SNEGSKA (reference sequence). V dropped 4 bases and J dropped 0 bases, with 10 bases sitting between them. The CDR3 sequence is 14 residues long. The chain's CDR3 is CSATTPYSNQPQHF. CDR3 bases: TGCAGTGCTACTACACCTTATAGCAATCAGCCCCAGCATTTT.

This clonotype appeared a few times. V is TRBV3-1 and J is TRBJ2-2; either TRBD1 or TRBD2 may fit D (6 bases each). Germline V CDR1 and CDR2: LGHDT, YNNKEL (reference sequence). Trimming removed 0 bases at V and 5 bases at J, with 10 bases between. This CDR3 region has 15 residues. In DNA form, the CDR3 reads TGTGCCAGCAGCCAAGACGGGGGCTGGACCGGGGAGCTGTTTTTT. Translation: CASSQDGGWTGELFF.

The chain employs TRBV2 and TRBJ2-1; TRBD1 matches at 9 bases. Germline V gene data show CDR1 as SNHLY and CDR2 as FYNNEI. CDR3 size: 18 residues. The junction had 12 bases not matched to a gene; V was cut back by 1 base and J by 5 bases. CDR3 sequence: CASSEEGDRVFGDNEQFF. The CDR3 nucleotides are TGTGCCAGCAGTGAAGAAGGGGACAGGGTCTTCGGTGACAATGAGCAGTTCTTC.

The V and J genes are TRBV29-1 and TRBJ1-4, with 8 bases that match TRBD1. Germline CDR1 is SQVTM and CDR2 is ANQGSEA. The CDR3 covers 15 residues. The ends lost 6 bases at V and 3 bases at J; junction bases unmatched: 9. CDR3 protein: CSVVDRGDPNEKLFF. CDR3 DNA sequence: TGCAGCGTCGTCGACAGGGGCGATCCTAATGAAAAACTGTTTTTT.

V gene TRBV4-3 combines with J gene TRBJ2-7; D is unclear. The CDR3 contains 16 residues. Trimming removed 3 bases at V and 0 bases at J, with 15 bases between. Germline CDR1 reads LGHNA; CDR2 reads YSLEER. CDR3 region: CASSQASGSYSYEQYF. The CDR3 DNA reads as TGCGCCAGCAGCCAGGCATCCGGGTCCTACTCCTACGAGCAGTACTTC.

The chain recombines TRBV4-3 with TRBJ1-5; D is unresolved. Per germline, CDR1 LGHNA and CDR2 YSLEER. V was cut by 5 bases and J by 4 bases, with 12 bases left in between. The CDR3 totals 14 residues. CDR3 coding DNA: TGCGCCAGCAGCGCTTTGACGGGGAATCAGCCCCAGCATTTT. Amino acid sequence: CASSALTGNQPQHF.

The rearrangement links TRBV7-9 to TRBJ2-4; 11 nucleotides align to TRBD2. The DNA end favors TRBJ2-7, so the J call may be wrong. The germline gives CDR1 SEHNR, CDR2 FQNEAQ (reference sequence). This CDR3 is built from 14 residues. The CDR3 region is CASSLSLAGDEQYF. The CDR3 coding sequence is TGTGCCAGCAGCTTATCACTAGCGGGAGACGAGCAGTACTTC.

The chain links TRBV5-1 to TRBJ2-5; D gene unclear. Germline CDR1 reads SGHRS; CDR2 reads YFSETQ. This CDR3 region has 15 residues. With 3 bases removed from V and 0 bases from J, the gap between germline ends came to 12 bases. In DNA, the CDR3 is TGCGCCAGCAGCTCTGGACGGCTGTACCAAGAGACCCAGTACTTC. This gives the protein CASSSGRLYQETQYF.

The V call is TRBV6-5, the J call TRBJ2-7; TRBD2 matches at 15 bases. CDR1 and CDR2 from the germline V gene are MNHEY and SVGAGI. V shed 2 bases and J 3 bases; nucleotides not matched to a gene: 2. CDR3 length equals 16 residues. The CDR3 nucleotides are TGTGCCAGCAGTTACGGGACTAGCGGGGGGTTCTACGAGCAGTACTTC. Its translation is CASSYGTSGGFYEQYF.

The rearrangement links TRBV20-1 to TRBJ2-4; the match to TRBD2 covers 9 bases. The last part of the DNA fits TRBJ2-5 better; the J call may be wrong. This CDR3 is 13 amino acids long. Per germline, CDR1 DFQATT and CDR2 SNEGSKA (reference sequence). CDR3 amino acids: CSAAGGPEETQYF. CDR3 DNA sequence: TGCAGTGCTGCGGGGGGGCCTGAGGAGACCCAGTACTTC.

The CDR3 bases are TGCAGCGTTGATCGGGCTAGCGGGACGATGGGGGAGACCCAGTACTTC. This translates into CSVDRASGTMGETQYF. V and J are TRBV29-1 and TRBJ2-7; 9 positions agree with TRBD2. Near its end, the DNA agrees better with TRBJ2-5, so the J call may be wrong. Germline V gene data show CDR1 as SQVTM and CDR2 as ANQGSEA. The CDR3 is 16 residues long.

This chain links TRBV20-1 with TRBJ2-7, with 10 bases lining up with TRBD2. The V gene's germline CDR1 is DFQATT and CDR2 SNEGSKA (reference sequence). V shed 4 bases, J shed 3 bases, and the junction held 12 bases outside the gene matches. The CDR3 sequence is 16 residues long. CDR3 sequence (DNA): TGCAGTGCTATCCCCCTACTAGCGGGGTTGAACTACGAGCAGTACTTC. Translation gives CSAIPLLAGLNYEQYF.

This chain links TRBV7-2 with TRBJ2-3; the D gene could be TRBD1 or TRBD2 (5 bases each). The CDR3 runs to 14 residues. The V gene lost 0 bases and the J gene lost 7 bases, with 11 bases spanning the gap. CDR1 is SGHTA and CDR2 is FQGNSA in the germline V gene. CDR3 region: CASSLAGDLYTQYF. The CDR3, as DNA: TGTGCCAGCAGCTTAGCGGGGGATCTCTATACGCAGTATTTT.

As DNA, the CDR3 is TGTGCCAGCAGCCGGACTAGCGACCACGAGCAGTACTTC. Translated: CASSRTSDHEQYF. This sequence joins TRBV6-5 and TRBJ2-7; 9 nucleotides align to TRBD2. With V trimmed by 6 bases and J by 5 bases, 5 bases remained unmatched. CDR3 size: 13 residues. From germline, CDR1 is MNHEY and CDR2 SVGAGI.

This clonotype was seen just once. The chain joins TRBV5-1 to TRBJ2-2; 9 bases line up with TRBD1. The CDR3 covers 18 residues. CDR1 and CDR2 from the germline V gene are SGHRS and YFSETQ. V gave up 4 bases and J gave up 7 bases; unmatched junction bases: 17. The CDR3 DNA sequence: TGCGCCAGCAGCCCCCGGGACAGGGTTACGCACAGCCTCGGGGAGCTGTTTTTT. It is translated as CASSPRDRVTHSLGELFF.

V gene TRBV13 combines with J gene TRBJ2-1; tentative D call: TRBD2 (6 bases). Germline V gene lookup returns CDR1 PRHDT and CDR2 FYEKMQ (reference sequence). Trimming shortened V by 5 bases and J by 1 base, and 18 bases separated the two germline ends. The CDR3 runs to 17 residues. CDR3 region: CASSPTLNSGSYNEQFF. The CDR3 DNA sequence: TGTGCCAGCAGCCCAACCCTTAATAGCGGATCCTACAATGAGCAGTTCTTC.

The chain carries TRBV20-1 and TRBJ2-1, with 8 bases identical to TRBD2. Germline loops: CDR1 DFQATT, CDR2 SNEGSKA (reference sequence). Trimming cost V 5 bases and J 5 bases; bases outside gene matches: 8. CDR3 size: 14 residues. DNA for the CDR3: TGCAGTGCTCCCGGGACTAGGCGGAACAATGAGCAGTTCTTC. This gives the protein CSAPGTRRNNEQFF.

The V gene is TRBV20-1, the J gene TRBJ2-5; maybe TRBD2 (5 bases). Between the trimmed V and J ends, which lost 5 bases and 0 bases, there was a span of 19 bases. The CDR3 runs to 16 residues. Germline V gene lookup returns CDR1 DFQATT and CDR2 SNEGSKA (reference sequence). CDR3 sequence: CSAPPGGPSYQETQYF. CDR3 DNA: TGCAGTGCTCCCCCCGGAGGACCATCGTACCAAGAGACCCAGTACTTC.

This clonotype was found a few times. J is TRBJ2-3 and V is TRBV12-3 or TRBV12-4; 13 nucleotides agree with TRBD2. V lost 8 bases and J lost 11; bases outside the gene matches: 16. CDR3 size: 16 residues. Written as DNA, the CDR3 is TGTGCCAGCGGAGGAGGACTAGCGGGAGTTTCTTACGAGCAGTATTTT. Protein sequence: CASGGGLAGVSYEQYF.

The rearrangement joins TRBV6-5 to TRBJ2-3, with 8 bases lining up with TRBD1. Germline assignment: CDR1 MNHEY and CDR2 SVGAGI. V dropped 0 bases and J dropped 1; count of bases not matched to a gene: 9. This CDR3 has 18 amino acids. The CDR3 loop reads CASSYSMQGAYRTDTQYF. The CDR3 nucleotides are TGTGCCAGCAGTTACTCAATGCAGGGGGCGTATCGCACAGATACGCAGTATTTT.